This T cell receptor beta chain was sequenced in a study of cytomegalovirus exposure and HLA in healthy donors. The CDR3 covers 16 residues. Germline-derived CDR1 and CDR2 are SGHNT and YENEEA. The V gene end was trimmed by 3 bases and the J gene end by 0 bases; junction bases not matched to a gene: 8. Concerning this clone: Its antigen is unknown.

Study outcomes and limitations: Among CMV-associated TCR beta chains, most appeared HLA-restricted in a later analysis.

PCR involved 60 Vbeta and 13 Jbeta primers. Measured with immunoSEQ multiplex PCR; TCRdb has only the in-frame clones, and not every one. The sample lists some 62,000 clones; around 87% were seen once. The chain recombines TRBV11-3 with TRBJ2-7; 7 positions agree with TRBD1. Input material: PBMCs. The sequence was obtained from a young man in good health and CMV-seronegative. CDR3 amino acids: CASSFMFGQDSYEQYF. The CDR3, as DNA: TGTGCCAGCAGCTTTATGTTCGGACAGGACTCCTACGAGCAGTACTTC.